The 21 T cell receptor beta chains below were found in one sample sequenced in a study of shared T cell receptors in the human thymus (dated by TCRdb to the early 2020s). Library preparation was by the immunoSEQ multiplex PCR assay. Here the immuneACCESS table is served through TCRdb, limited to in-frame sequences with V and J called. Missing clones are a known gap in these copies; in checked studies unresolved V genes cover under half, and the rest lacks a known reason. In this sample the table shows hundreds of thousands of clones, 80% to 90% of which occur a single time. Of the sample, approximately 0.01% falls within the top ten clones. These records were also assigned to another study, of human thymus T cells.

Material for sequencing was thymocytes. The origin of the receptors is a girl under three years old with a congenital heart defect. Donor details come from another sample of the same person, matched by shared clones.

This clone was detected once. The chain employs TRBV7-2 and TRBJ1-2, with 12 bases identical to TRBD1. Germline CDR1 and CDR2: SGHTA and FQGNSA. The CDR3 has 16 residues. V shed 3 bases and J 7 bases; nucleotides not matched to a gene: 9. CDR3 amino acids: CASSLSGTGGLCGYTF. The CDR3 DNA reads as TGTGCCAGCAGCTTGTCAGGGACAGGGGGCTTATGTGGCTACACCTTC.

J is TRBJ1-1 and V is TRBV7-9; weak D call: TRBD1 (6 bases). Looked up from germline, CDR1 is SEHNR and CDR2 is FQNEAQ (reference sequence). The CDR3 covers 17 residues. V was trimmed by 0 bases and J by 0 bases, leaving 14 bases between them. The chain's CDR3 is CASSLAPNQGMNTEAFF. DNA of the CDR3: TGTGCCAGCAGCTTAGCGCCAAACCAGGGGATGAACACTGAAGCTTTCTTT.

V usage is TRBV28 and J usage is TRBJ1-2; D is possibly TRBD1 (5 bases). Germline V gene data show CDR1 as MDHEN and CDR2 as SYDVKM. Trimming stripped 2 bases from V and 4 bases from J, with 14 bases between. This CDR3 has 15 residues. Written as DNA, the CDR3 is TGTGCCAGCAGTTTACGGGGGGTAAATACCTATGGCTACACCTTC. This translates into CASSLRGVNTYGYTF.

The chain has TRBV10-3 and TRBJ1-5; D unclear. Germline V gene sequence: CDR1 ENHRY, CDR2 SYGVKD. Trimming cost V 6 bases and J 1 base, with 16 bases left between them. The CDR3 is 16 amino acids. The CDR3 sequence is CAISDTTLLSNQPQHF. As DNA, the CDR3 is TGTGCCATCAGCGATACTACATTGTTAAGCAATCAGCCCCAGCATTTT.

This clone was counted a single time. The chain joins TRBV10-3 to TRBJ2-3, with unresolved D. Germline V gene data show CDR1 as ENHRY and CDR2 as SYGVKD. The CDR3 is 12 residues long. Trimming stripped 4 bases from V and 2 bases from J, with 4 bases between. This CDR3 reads CAISGATDTQYF. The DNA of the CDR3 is TGTGCCATCAGTGGGGCCACAGATACGCAGTATTTT.

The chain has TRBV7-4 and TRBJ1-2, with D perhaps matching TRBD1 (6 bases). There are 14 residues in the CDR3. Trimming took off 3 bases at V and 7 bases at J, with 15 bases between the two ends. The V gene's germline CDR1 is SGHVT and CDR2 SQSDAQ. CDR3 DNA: TGTGCCAGCAGCTTTTTAGACGGGACAAGTGGCTACACCTTC. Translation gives CASSFLDGTSGYTF.

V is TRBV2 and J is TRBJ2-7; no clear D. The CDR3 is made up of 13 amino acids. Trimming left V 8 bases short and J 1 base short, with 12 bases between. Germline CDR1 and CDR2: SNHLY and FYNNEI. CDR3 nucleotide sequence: TGTGCCAGCGTTCAACCGGTATCCTACGAGCAGTACTTC. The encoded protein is CASVQPVSYEQYF.

CDR3 nucleotides: TGTGCCAGCAGCCCCTCGGGACAGAACAACTATGGCTACACCTTC. Its translation is CASSPSGQNNYGYTF. The rearrangement joins TRBV9 to TRBJ1-2; 7 bases agree with TRBD1. Germline CDR1 reads SGDLS; CDR2 reads YYNGEE. The V segment lost 4 bases and the J segment 2 bases; nucleotides outside the gene matches: 8. CDR3 length: 15 amino acids.

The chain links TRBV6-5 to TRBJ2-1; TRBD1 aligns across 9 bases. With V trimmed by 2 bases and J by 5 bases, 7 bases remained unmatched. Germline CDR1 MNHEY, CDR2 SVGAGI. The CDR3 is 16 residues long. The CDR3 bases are TGTGCCAGCAGTTACGCGGACAGGGGTCCCCACAATGAGCAGTTCTTC. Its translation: CASSYADRGPHNEQFF.

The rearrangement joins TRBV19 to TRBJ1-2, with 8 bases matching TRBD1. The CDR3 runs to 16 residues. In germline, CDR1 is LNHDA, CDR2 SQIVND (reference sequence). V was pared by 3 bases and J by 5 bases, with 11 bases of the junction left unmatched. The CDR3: CASSMDREEDLYGYTF. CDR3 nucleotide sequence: TGTGCCAGTAGTATGGACAGGGAAGAGGACCTTTATGGCTACACCTTC.

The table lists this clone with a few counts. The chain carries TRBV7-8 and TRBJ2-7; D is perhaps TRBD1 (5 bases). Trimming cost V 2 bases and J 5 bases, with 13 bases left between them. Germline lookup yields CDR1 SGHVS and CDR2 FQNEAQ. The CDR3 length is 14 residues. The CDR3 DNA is TGTGCCAGCAGCTTAAGTAGGGCAGGGAACGAGCAGTACTTC. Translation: CASSLSRAGNEQYF.

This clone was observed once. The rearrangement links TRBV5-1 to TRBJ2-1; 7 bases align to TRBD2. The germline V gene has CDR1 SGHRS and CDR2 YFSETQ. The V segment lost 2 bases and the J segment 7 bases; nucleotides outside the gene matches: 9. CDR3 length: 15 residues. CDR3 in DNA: TGCGCCAGCAGCTTTCCCGGGACTACGTATAATGAGCAGTTCTTC. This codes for CASSFPGTTYNEQFF.

CDR3 in amino acids: CASSGGREAGELFF. The CDR3 DNA follows: TGTGCCAGCAGCGGGGGGCGGGAGGCCGGGGAGCTGTTTTTT. The rearrangement links TRBV5-4 to TRBJ2-2, with 8 bases fitting TRBD2. This CDR3 region has 14 residues. The ends lost 4 bases at V and 6 bases at J; junction bases unmatched: 5. The germline V gene encodes CDR1 SGHNT and CDR2 YYREEE (reference sequence). The variable domain in full, completed from reference TRBV5-4 and TRBJ2-2, reads ETGVTQSPTHLIKTRGQQVTLRCSSQSGHNTVSWYQQALGQGPQFIFQYYREEENGRGNFPPRFSGLQFPNYSSELNVNALELDDSALYLCASSGGREAGELFFGEGSRLTVL.

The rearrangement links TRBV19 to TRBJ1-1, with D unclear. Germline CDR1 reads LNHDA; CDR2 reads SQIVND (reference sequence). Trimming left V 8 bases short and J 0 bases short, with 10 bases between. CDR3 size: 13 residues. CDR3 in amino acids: CASGGPMNTEAFF. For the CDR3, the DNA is TGTGCCAGTGGAGGTCCCATGAACACTGAAGCTTTCTTT. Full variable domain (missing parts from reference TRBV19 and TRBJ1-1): DGGITQSPKYLFRKEGQNVTLSCEQNLNHDAMYWYRQDPGQGLRLIYYSQIVNDFQKGDIAEGYSVSREKKESFPLTVTSAQKNPTAFYLCASGGPMNTEAFFGQGTRLTVV.

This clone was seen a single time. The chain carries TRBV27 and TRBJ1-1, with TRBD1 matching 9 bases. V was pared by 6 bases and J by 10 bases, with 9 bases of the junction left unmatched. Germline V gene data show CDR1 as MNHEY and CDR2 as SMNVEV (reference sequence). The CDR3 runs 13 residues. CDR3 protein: CASSLRQGGTAFF. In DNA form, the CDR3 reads TGTGCCAGCAGCTTACGACAGGGGGGGACAGCTTTCTTT.

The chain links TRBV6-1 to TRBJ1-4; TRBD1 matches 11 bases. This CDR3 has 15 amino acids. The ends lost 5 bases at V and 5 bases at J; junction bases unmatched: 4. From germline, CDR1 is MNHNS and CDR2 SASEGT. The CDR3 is CASSFRDRGNEKLFF. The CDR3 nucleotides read TGTGCCAGCAGTTTCCGGGACAGGGGGAATGAAAAACTGTTTTTT.

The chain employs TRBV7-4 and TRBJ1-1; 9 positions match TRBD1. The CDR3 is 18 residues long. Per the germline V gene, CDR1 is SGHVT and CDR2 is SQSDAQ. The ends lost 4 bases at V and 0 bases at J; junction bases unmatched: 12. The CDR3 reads CASSSSPGQGVMNTEAFF. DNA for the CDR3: TGTGCCAGCAGCTCCTCCCCGGGACAGGGTGTAATGAACACTGAAGCTTTCTTT.

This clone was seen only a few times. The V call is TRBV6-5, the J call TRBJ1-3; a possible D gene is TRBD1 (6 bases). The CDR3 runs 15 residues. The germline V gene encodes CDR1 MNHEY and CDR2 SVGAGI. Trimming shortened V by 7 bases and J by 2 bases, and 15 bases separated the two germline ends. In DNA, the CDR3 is TGTGCCAGCACCCAAAGATCAGGGGCTGGAAACACCATATATTTT. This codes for CASTQRSGAGNTIYF.

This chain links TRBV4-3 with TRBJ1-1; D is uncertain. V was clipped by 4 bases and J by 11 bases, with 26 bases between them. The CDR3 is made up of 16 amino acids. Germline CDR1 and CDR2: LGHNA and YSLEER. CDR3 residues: CASSPPKEGPLRWAFF. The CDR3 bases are TGCGCCAGCAGCCCCCCCAAAGAGGGCCCCCTCCGCTGGGCTTTCTTT.

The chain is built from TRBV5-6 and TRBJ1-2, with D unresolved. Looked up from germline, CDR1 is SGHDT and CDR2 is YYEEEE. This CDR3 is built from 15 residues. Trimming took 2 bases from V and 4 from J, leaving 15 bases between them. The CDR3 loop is CASSFGPGSTYGYTF. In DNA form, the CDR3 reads TGTGCCAGCAGCTTCGGACCGGGAAGTACCTATGGCTACACCTTC.

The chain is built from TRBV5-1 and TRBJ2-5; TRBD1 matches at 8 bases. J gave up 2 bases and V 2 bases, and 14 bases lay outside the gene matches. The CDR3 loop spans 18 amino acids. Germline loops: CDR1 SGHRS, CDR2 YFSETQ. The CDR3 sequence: CASSFVALRGHWQETQYF. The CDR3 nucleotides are TGCGCCAGCAGCTTCGTTGCACTCAGGGGGCATTGGCAAGAGACCCAGTACTTC.